Presented here are 4 T cell receptor beta chains from one specimen sequenced in a study of CD8 T cells in ankylosing spondylitis. MiXCR, run by TCRdb on the 5' RACE reads, gives a single entry per CDR3 protein. This sample carries fewer than 200,000 distinct CDR3 sequences, 15% to 20% of them seen once, and the ten largest clones take 4.3%. Sequences were obtained from blood, either unsorted or a sorted T cell fraction (not recorded which). These receptors originate from a male donor aged 10-30 years with ankylosing spondylitis or in good health (not recorded which).

This clonotype was seen ten or more times. The V call is TRBV20-1, the J call TRBJ2-1; 11 bases match TRBD2. Trimming cost V 0 bases and J 15 bases; bases outside gene matches: 16. CDR1 DFQATT and CDR2 SNEGSKA come from the germline V gene (reference sequence). The CDR3 runs to 16 residues. Here the CDR3 DNA reads TGCAGTGCTAGAGATCGACTTTTAGCGGGAGGGGCAAGGCTGTTCTTC. This gives the protein CSARDRLLAGGARLFF.

This clonotype has at least ten counts. The chain recombines TRBV18 with TRBJ1-5; 8 positions match TRBD1. Unmatched junction bases numbered 9, after V lost 6 bases and J lost 5 bases. CDR1 is KGHSH, CDR2 LQKENI, per germline. This CDR3 region has 15 residues. The CDR3 coding sequence is TGTGCCAGCTCTCTCAGGACAGGGCCTGATCAGCCCCAGCATTTT. Amino acids: CASSLRTGPDQPQHF.

This sequence joins TRBV6-2 or TRBV6-3 and TRBJ2-1; 12 nucleotides agree with TRBD1. Germline trimming cut 6 bases from V and 8 bases from J; bases unmatched to any gene: 14. This CDR3 contains 17 residues. Germline CDR1 and CDR2: MNHEY and SVGEGT. CDR3 in amino acids: CASRSLSPGTGGHEQFF. The CDR3 DNA reads TGTGCCAGCAGATCTTTAAGCCCCGGGACAGGGGGCCATGAGCAGTTCTTC.

The sample holds many counts of this clonotype. This chain connects TRBV6-2 or TRBV6-3 to TRBJ2-1, with a possible D match to TRBD2 (5 bases). The germline V gene has CDR1 MNHEY and CDR2 SVGEGT. Trimming stripped 8 bases from V and 0 bases from J, with 8 bases between. The CDR3 sequence is 13 residues long. DNA for the CDR3: TGTGCCAGCTTGGAGGTCTCCTACAATGAGCAGTTCTTC. This codes for CASLEVSYNEQFF.